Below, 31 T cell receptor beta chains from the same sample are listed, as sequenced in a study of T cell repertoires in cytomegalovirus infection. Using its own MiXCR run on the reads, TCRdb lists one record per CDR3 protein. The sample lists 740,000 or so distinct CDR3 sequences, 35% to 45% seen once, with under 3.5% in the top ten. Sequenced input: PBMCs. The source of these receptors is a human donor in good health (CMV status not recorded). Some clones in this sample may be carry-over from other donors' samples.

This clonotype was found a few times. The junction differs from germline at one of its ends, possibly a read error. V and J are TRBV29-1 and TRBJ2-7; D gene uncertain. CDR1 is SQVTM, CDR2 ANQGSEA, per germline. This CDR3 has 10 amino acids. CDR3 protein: CSVEEVVWVF. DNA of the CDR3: TGCAGCGTTGAGGAAGTCGTGTGGGTCTTC.

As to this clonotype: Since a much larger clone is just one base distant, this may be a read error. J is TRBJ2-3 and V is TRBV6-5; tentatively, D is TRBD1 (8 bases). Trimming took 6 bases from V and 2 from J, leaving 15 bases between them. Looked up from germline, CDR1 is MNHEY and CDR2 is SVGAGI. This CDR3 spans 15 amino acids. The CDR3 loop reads CASSRQGRDTDTQYF. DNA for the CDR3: TGTGCCAGCAGCCGACAGGGGAGGGACACAGATACGCAGTATTTT.

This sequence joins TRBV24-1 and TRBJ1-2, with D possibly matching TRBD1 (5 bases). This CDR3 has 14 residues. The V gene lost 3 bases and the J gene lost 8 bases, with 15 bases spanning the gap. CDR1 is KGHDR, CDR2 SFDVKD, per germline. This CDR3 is CATSDGGQGAGYTF. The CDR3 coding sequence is TGTGCCACCAGTGATGGTGGCCAGGGTGCAGGCTACACCTTC.

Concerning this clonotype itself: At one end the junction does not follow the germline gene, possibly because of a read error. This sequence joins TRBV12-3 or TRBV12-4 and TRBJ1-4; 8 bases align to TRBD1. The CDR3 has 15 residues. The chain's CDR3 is CASSSRTGTGENLFF. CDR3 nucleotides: TGTGCCAGCAGTTCGCGGACAGGGACTGGGGAAAACCTGTTTTTT.

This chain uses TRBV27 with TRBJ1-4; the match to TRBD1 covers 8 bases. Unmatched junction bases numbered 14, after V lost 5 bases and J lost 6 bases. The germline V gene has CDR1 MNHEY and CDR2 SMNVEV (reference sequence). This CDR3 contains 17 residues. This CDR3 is CASSPTDRGPLYEKLFF. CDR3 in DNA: TGTGCCAGCAGTCCGACCGACAGGGGCCCCCTGTATGAAAAACTGTTTTTT.

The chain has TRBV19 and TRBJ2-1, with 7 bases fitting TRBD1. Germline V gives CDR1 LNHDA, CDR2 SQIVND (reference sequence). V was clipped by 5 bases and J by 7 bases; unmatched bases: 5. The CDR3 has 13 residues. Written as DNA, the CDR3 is TGTGCCAGTAGTGTGGGACAGATTAATGAGCAGTTCTTC. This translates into CASSVGQINEQFF.

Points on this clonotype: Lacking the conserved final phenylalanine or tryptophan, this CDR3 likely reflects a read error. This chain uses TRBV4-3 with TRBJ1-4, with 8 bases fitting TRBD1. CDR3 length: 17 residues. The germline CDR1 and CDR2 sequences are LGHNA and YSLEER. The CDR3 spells CARSQGQGRTTNEKLFC. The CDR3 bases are TGCGCCAGAAGCCAAGGACAGGGAAGAACAACTAATGAAAAACTGTTTTGT.

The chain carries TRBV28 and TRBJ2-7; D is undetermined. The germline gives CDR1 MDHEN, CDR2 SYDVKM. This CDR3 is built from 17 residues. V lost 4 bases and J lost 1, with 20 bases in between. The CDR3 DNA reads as TGTGCCAGCAGTTCCCCTTTCCACAAGACGGTATCCTACGAGCAGTACTTC. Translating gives CASSSPFHKTVSYEQYF. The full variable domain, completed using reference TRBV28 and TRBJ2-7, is DVKVTQSSRYLVKRTGEKVFLECVQDMDHENMFWYRQDPGLGLRLIYFSYDVKMKEKGDIPEGYSVSREKKERFSLILESASTNQTSMYLCASSSPFHKTVSYEQYFGPGTRLTVT.

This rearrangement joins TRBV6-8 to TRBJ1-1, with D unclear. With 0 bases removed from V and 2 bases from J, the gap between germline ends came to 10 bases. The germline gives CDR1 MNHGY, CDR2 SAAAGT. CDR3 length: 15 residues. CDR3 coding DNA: TGTGCCAGCAGTTACTCCTTCGGGAGAAACACTGAAGCTTTCTTT. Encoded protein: CASSYSFGRNTEAFF.

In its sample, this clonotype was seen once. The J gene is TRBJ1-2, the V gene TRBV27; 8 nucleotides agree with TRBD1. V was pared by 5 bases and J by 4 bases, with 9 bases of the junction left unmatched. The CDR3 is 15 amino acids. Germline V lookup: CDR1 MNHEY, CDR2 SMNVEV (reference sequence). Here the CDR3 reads CASSPRTGPTYGYTF. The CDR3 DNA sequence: TGTGCCAGCAGTCCCCGGACAGGGCCCACCTATGGCTACACCTTC.

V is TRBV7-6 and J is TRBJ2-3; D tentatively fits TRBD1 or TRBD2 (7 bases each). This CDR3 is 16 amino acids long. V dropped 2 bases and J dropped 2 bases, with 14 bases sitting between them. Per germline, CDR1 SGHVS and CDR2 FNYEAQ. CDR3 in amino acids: CASSLRGRGPTDTQYF. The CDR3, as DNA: TGTGCCAGCAGCTTAAGGGGGAGGGGGCCCACAGATACGCAGTATTTT.

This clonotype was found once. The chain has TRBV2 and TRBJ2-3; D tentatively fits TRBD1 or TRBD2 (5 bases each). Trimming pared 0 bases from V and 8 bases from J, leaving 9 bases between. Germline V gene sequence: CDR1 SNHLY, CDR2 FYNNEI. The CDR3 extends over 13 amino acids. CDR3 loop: CASSEASRGTQYF. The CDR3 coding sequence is TGTGCCAGCAGTGAAGCCTCGAGGGGTACGCAGTATTTT. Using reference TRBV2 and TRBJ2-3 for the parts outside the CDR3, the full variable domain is EPEVTQTPSHQVTQMGQEVILRCVPISNHLYFYWYRQILGQKVEFLVSFYNNEISEKSEIFDDQFSVERPDGSNFTLKIRSTKLEDSAMYFCASSEASRGTQYFGPGTRLTVL.

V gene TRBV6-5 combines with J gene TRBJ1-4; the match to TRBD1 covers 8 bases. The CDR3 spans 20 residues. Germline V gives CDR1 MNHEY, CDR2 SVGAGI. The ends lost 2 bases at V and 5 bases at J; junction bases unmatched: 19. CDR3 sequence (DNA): TGTGCCAGCAGTTACCGTGGGACAGGCGGACGATTCATGGAGAATGAAAAACTGTTTTTT. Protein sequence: CASSYRGTGGRFMENEKLFF.

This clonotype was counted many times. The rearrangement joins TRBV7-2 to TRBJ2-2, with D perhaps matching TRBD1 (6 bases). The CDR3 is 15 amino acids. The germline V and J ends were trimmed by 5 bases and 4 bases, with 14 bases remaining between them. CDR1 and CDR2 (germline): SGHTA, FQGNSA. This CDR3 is CASSPRTVSTGELFF. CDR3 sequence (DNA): TGTGCCAGCAGCCCCCGGACAGTTTCCACCGGGGAGCTGTTTTTT.

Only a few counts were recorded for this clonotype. The CDR3 spells CASSYRGESDTQYF. DNA for the CDR3: TGTGCCAGCAGTTACAGGGGTGAGTCGGATACGCAGTATTTT. The rearrangement links TRBV28 to TRBJ2-3; 7 positions agree with TRBD1. The CDR3 is 14 residues long. The trim removed 4 bases at V and 6 bases at J, leaving 7 bases unmatched. Looked up from germline, CDR1 is MDHEN and CDR2 is SYDVKM.

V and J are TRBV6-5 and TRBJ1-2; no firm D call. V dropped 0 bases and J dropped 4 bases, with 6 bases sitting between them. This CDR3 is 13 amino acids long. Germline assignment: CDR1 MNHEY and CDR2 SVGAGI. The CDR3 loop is CASSYSPFYGYTF. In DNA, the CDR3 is TGTGCCAGCAGTTACTCCCCTTTCTATGGCTACACCTTC.

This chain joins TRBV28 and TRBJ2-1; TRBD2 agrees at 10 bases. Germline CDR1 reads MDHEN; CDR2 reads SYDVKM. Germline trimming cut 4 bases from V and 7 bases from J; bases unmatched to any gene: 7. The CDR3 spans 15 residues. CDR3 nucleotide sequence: TGTGCCAGCAGTTCCCTAGCGGGAGAACGAAATGAGCAGTTCTTC. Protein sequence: CASSSLAGERNEQFF.

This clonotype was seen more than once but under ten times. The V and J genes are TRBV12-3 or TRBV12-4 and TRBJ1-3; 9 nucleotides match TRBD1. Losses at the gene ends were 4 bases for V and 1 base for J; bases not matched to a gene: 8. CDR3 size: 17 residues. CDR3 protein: CASSSQGAPESGNTIYF. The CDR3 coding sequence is TGTGCCAGCAGTTCACAGGGGGCGCCGGAATCTGGAAACACCATATATTTT.

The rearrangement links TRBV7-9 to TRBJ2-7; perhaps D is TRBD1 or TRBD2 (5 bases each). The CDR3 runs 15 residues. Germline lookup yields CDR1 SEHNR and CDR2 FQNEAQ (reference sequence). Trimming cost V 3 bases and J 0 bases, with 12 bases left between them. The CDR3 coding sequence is TGTGCCAGCAGCTTCGCCGGGGCCGTCTCCTACGAGCAGTACTTC. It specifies CASSFAGAVSYEQYF.

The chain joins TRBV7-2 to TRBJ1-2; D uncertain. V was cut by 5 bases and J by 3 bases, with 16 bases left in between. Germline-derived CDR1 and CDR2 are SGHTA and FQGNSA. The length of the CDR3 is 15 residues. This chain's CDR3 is CASSQIPLPHYGYTF. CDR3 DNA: TGTGCCAGCAGCCAAATCCCCCTTCCCCACTATGGCTACACCTTC.

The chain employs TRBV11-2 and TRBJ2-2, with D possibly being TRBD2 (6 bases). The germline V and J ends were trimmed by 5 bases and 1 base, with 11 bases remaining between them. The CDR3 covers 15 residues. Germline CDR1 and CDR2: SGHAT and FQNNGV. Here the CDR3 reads CASSTGGMNTGELFF. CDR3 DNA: TGTGCCAGCAGCACAGGCGGGATGAACACCGGGGAGCTGTTTTTT.

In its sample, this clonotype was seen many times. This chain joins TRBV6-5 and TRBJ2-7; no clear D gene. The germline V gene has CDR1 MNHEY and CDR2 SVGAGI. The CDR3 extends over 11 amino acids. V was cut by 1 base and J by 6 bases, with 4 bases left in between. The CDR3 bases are TGTGCCAGCAGTTACTTCGCCGAGCAGTACTTC. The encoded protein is CASSYFAEQYF.

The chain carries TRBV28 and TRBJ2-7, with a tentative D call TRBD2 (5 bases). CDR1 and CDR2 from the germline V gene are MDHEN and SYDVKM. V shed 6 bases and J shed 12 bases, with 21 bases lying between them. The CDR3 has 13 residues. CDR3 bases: TGTGCCAGCAGCACCCCAGTCCCCGGGGTGGGGTACTTC. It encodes CASSTPVPGVGYF.

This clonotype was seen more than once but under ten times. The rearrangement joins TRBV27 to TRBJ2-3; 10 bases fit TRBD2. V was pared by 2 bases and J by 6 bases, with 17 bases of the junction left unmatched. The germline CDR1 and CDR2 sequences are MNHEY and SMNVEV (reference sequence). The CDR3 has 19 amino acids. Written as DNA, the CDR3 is TGTGCCAGCAGTTTAATCCCCCCGAGACTAGCGGGTTTTCGGGATACGCAGTATTTT. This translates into CASSLIPPRLAGFRDTQYF.

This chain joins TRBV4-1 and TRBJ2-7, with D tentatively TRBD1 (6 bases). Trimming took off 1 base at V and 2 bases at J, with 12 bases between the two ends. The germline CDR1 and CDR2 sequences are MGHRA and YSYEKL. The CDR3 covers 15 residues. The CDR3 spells CASSQVPQGTYEQYF. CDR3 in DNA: TGCGCCAGCAGCCAAGTTCCCCAGGGGACCTACGAGCAGTACTTC.

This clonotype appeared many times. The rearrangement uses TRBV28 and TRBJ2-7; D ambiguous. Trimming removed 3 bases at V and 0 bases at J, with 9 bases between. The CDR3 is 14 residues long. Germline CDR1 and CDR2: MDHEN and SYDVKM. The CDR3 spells CASSLLQISYEQYF. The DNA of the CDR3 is TGTGCCAGCAGTTTGTTACAGATCTCCTACGAGCAGTACTTC.

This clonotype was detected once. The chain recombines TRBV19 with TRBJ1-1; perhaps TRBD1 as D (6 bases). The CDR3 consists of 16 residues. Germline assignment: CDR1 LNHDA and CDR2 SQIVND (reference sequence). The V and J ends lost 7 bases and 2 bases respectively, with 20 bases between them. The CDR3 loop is CASISFLSQGNTEAFF. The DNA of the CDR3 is TGTGCCAGTATTTCCTTTCTTTCACAGGGTAACACTGAAGCTTTCTTT.

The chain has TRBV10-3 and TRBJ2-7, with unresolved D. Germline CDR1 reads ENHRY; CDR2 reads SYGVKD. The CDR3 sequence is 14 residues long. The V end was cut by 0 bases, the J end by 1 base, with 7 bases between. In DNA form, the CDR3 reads TGTGCCATCAGTGAGTCCCACGTTTCCTACGAGCAGTACTTC. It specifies CAISESHVSYEQYF.

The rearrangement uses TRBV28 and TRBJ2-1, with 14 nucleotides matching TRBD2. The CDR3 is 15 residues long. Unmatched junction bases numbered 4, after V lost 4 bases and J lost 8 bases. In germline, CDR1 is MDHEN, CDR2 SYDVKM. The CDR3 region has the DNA TGTGCCAGCAGTTCGGGGACTAGCGGGGGCTATGAGCAGTTCTTC. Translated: CASSSGTSGGYEQFF.

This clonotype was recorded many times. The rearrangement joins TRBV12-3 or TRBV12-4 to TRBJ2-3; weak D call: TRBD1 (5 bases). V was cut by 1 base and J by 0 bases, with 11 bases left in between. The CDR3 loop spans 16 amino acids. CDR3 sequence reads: CASSLGPGPSTDTQYF. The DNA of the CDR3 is TGTGCCAGCAGTTTAGGCCCAGGGCCTAGCACAGATACGCAGTATTTT.

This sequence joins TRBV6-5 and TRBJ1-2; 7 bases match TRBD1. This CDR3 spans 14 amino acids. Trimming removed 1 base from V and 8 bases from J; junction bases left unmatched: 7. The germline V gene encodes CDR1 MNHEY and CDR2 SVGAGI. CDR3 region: CASSYFAGGSGYTF. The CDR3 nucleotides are TGTGCCAGCAGTTACTTCGCAGGGGGGAGCGGCTACACCTTC.